The clone carrying this TCR beta chain was observed a few times. What it recognizes is unknown. TCRdb re-called the 5' RACE reads through MiXCR, storing one row per CDR3 protein. The sample has more than 1.5 million distinct CDR3 sequences, about 30% seen once. Per germline, CDR1 SGDLS and CDR2 YYNGEE. This CDR3 region has 13 residues. V was clipped by 5 bases and J by 5 bases, with 11 bases between them. This record comes from a study of identical twins. Study-level results: Less excess twin sharing appeared in beta out-of-frame sequences. Analyses based on zero insertions could be partly confounded by invariant MAIT and iNKT cells.

Only healthy Caucasians were included as donors. The sample was cord blood. The sequence was obtained from a newborn girl in good health. The chain has TRBV9 and TRBJ2-1; possibly TRBD1 for D (6 bases). Here the CDR3 reads CASRPGGHNEQFF. The CDR3 nucleotides are TGTGCCAGCAGGCCTGGGGGCCACAATGAGCAGTTCTTC.